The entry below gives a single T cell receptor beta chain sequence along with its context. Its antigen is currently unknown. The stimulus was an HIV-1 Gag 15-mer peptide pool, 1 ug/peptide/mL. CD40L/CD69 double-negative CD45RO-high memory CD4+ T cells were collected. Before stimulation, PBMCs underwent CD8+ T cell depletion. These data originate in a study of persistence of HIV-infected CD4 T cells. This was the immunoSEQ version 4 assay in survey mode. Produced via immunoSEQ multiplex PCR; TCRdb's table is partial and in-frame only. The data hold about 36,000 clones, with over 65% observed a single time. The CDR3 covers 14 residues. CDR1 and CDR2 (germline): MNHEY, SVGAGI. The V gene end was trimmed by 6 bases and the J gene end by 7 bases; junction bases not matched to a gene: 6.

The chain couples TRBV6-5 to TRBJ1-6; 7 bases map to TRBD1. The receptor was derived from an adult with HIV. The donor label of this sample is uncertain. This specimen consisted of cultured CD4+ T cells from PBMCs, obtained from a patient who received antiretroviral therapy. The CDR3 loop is CASRTGLFNSPLHF. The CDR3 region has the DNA TGTGCCAGCAGGACAGGGCTTTTCAATTCACCCCTCCACTTT.